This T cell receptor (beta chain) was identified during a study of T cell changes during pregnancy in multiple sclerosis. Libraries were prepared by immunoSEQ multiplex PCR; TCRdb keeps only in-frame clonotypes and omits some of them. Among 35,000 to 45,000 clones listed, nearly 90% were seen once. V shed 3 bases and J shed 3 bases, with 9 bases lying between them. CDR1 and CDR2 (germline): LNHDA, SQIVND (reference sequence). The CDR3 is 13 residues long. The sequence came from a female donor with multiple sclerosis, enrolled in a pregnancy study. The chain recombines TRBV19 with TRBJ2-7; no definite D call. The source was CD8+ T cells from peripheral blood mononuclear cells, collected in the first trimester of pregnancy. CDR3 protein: CASSIDFGYEQYF. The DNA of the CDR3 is TGTGCCAGTAGTATCGACTTCGGCTACGAGCAGTACTTC.